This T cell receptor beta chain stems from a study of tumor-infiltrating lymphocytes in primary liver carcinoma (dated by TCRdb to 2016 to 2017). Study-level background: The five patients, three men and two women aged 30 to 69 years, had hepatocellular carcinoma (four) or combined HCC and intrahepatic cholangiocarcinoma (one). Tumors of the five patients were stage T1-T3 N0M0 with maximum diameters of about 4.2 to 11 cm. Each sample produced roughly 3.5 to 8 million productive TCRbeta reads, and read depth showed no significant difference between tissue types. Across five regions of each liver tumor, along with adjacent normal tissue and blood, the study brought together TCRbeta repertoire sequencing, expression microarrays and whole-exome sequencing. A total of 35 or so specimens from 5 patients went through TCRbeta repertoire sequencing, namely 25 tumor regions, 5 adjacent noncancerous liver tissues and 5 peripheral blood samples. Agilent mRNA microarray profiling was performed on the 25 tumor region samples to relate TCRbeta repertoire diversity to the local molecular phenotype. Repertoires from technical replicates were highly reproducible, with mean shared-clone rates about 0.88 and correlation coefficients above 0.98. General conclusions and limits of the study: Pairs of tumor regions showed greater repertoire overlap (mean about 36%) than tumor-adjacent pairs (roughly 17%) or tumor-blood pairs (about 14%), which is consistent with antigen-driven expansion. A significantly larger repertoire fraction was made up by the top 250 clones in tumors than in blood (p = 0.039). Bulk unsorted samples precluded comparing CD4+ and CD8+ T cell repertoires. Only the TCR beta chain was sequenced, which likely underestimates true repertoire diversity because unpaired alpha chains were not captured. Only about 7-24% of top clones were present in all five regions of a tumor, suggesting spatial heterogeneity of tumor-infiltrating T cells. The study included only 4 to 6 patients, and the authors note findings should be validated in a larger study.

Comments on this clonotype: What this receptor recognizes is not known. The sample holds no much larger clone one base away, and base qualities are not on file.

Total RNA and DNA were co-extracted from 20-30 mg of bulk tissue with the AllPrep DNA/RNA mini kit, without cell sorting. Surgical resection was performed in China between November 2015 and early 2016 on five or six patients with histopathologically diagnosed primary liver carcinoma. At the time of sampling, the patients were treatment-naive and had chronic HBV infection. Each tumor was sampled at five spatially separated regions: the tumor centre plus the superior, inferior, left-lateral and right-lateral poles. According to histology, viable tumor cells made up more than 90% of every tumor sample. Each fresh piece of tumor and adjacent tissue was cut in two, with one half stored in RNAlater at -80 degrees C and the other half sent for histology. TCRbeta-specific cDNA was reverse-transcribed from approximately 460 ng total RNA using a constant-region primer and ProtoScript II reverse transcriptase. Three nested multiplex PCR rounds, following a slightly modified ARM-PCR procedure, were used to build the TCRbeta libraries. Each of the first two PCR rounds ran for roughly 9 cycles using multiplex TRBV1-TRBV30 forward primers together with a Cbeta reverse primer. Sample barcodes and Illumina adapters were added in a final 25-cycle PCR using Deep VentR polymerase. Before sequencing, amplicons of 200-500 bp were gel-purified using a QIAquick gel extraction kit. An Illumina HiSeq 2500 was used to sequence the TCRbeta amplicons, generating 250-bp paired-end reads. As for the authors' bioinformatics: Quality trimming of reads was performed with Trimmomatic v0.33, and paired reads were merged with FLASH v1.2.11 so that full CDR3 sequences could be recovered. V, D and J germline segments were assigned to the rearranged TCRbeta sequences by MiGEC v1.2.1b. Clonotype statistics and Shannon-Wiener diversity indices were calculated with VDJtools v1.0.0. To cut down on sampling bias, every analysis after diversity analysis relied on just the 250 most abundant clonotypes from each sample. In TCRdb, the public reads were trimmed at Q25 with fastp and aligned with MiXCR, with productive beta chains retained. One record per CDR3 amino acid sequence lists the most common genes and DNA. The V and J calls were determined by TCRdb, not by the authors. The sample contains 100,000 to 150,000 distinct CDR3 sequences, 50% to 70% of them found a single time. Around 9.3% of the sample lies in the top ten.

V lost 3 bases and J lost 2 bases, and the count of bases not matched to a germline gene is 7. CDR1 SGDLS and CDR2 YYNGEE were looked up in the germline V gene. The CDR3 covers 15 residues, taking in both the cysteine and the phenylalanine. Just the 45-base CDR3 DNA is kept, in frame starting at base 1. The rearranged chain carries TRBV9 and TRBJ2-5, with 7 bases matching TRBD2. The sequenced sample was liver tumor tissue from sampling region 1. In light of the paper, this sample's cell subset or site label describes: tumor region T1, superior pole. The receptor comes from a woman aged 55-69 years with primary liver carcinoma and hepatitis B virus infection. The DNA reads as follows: TGTGCCAGCAGCGGCCGGACTAGTGCTCAAGAGACCCAGTACTTC. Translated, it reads CASSGRTSAQETQYF.